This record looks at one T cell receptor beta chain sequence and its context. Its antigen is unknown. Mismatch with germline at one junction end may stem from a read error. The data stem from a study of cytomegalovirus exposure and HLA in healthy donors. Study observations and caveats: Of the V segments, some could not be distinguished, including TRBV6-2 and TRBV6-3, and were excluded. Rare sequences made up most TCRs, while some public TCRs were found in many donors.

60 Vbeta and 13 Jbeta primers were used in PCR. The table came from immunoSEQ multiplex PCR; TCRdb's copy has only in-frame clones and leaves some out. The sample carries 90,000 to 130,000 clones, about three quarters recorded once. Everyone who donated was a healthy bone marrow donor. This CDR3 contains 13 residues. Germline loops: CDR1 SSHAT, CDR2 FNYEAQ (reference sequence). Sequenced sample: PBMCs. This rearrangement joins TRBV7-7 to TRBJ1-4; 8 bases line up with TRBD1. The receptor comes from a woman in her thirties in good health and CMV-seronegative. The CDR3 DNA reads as TGTGCTAGCAGCCCAGGACAGGGTCGAAAACTGTTTTTT. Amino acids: CASSPGQGRKLFF. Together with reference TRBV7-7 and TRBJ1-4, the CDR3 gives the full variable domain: GAGVSQSPRYKVTKRGQDVTLRCDPISSHATLYWYQQALGQGPEFLTYFNYEAQPDKSGLPSDRFSAERPEGSISTLTIQRTEQRDSAMYRCASSPGQGRKLFFGSGTQLSVL.